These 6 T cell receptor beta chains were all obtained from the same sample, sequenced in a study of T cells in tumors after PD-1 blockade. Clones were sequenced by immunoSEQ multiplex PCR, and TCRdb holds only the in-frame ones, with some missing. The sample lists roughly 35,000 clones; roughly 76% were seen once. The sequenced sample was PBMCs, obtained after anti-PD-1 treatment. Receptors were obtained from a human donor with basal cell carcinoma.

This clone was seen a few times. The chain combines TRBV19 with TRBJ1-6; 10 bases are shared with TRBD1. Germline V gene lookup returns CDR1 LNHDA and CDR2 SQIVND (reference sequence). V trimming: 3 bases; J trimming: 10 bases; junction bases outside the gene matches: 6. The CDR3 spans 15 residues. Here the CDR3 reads CASSMLGTGVSPLHF. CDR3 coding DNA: TGTGCCAGTAGTATGTTGGGGACAGGGGTATCACCCCTCCACTTT.

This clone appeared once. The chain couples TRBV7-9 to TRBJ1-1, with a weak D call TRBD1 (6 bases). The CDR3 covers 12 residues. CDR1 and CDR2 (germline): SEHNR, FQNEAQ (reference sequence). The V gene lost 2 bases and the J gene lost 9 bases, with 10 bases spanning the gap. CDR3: CASSLSTGQAFF. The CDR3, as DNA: TGTGCCAGCAGCTTATCTACAGGGCAAGCTTTCTTT.

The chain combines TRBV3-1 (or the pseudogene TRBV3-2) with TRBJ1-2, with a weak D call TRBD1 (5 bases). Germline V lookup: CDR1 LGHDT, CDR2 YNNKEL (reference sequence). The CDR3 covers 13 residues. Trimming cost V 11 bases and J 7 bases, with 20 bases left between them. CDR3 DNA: TGTGCCGTAGGGTCGTCCGGGACGTCTGGCTACACCTTC. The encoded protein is CAVGSSGTSGYTF.

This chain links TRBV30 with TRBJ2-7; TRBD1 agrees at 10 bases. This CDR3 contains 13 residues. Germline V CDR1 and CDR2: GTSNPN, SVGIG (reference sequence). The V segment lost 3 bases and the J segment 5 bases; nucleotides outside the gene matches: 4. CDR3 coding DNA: TGTGCCTGGAGCCGGGACAGGGGCCACGAGCAGTACTTC. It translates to CAWSRDRGHEQYF.

CDR3 sequence reads: CASRLEVFGVHTEAFF. The CDR3 nucleotides read TGTGCCAGCAGACTCGAGGTTTTCGGTGTACACACTGAAGCTTTCTTT. The rearrangement uses TRBV11-3 and TRBJ1-1; the D is unclear. This CDR3 has 16 residues. Germline CDR1 SGHNT, CDR2 YENEEA. The ends were cut back, 6 bases at V and 3 bases at J, with 20 bases in the middle.

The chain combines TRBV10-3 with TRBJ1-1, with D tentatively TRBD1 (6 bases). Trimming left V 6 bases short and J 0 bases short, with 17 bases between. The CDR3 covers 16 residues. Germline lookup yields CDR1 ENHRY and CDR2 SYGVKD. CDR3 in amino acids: CAIRGANGGLNTEAFF. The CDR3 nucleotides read TGTGCCATCAGAGGGGCGAATGGGGGCCTGAACACTGAAGCTTTCTTT.